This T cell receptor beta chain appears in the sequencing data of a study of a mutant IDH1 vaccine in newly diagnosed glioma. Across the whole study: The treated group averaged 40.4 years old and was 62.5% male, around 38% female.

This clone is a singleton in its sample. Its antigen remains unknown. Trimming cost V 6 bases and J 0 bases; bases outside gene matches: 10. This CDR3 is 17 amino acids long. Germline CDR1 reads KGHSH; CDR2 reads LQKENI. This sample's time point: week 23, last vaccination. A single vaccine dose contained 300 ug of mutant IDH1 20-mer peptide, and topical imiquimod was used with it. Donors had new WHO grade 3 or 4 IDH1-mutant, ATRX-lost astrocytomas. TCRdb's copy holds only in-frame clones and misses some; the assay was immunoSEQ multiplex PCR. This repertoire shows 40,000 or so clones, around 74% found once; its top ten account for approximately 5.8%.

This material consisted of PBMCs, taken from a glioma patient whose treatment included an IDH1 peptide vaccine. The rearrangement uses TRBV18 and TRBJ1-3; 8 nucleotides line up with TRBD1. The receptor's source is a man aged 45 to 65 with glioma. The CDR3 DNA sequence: TGTGCCAGCTCCCTGAAGGGACAGGCGAGCTCTGGAAACACCATATATTTT. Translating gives CASSLKGQASSGNTIYF. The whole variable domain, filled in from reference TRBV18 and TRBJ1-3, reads NAGVMQNPRHLVRRRGQEARLRCSPMKGHSHVYWYRQLPEEGLKFMVYLQKENIIDESGMPKERFSAEFPKEGPSILRIQQVVRGDSAAYFCASSLKGQASSGNTIYFGEGSWLTVV.